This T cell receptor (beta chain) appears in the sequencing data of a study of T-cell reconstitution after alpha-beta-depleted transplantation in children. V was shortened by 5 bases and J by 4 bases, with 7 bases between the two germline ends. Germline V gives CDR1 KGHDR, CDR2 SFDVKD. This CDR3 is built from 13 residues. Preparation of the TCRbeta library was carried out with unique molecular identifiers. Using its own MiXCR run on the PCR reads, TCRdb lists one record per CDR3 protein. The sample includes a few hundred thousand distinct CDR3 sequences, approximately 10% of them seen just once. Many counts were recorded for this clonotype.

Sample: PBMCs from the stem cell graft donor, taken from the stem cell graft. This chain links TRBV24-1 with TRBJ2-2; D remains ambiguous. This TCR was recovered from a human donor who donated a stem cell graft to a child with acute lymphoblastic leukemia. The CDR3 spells CATSGYSTGELFF. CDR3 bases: TGTGCCACCAGTGGATACTCCACCGGGGAGCTGTTTTTT.